This T cell receptor (beta chain) stems from a study of T cells expressing NK-cell markers. Germline CDR1 is SQVTM and CDR2 is ANQGSEA. The CDR3 is made up of 11 amino acids. TCRdb reprocessed the 5' RACE reads; each CDR3 protein has one entry and no DNA is given. This sample contains roughly 180,000 distinct CDR3 sequences. V usage is TRBV29-1 and J usage is TRBJ2-3. The origin of this receptor is a woman between 18 and 70 years old in good health. The sequenced sample consisted of blood T cells: a sorted CD56 or NKG2C T cell subset, CD4+ or CD8+ T cells, or bulk PBMC T cells (not recorded which). The CDR3 protein is CSVVALDTQYF.